This TCR beta chain was captured by sequencing in a study of blood T cells in healthy people across ages. A second PCR, run for about 7 to 12 cycles, used a sample-barcoded 5' primer plus a J-beta primer mix. A 12-random-nucleotide template-switch adaptor tagged each cDNA molecule. Each CDR3 protein gets one entry after TCRdb re-called the 5' RACE reads with MiXCR. The data show hundreds of thousands of distinct CDR3 sequences, less than 35% seen once. This clonotype was observed many times. The TCR comes from a woman at least 80 years old in good health. The material sequenced was blood.

The CDR3 spells CASSVVPGNEQYF. The CDR3 DNA reads as TGTGCCAGCAGCGTAGTACCGGGGAACGAGCAGTACTTC. This chain connects TRBV9 to TRBJ2-7; D is perhaps TRBD2 (5 bases). Germline V gene data show CDR1 as SGDLS and CDR2 as YYNGEE. Trimming took 0 bases from V and 5 from J, leaving 9 bases between them. This CDR3 has 13 residues.